The clone carrying this T cell receptor (beta chain) came up many times. What it binds is unknown. The CDR3 goes on 3 residues after the read ends, and that part is filled in from the germline J gene. This specimen belongs to a study of T cell clonality in common variable immunodeficiency. V lost 7 bases, J lost 4 bases, and 32 bases lay in between. Germline assignment: CDR1 SQVTM and CDR2 ANQGSEA. CDR3 length: 19 residues. Blood came from CVID subjects not ill and not taking immunomodulatory or immunosuppressive medication. Blood samples were heparinized, 5 to 8 ml per donor. The repertoire was sequenced with immunoSEQ multiplex PCR; TCRdb's copy has only in-frame clones and lacks some. The table lists approximately 10,000 clones, no singletons, with around 4.5% in the top ten. Regarding the study as a whole: Common variable immunodeficiency TCR beta sequences reportedly had fewer deletions and N-nucleotide insertions. TCRbeta clonality was increased in CVID versus healthy controls.

The receptor comes from a human donor with common variable immunodeficiency. This chain links TRBV29-1 with TRBJ2-1, with TRBD1 as a possible D gene (5 bases). Source material: peripheral blood mononuclear cells. The CDR3 sequence is CSAYPGRTHDPAKYNEQFF. Incomplete CDR3 DNA: TGCAGCGCCTACCCCGGACGGACACACGACCCCGCAAAATACAATGAG.